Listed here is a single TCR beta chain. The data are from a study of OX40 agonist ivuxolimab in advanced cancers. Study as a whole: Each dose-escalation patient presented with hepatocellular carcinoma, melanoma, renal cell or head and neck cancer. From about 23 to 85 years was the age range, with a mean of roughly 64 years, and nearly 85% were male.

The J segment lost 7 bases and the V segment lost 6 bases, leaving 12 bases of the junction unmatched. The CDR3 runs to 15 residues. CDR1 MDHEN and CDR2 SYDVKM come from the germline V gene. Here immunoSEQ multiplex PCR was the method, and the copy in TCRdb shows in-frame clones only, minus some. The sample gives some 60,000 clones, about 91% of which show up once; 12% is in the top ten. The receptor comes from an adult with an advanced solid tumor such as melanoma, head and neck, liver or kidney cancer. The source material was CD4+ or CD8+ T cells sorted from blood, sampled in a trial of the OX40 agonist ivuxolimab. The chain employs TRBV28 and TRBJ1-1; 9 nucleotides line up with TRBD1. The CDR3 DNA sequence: TGTGCCAGCAGACCTACAGGGGGCGCGTTCGTTGAAGCTTTCTTT. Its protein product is CASRPTGGAFVEAFF.